This T cell receptor beta chain was sequenced in a study of blood T cell repertoires in COVID-19. Method: immunoSEQ multiplex PCR; TCRdb's copy keeps in-frame clones and lacks some. The sample lists around 250,000 clones; 84% were seen once. This clone occurred a few times. This TCR came from a woman aged 40-49 years who had recovered from COVID-19. The specimen was peripheral blood.

The CDR3 here is CASSLFGTGHSNYGYTF. The CDR3 DNA is TGCGCCAGCAGCTTGTTCGGTACGGGACACTCTAACTATGGCTACACCTTC. The chain uses TRBV5-1 and TRBJ1-2; D perhaps matches TRBD1 (6 bases). The CDR3 length is 17 residues. V was pared by 1 base and J by 0 bases, with 16 bases between. Germline V lookup: CDR1 SGHRS, CDR2 YFSETQ.